These T cell receptor beta chains were read from a single sample in a study of cytomegalovirus exposure and HLA in healthy donors. The repertoire was sequenced with immunoSEQ multiplex PCR; TCRdb's copy has only in-frame clones and lacks some. The table has roughly 100,000 clones, around 84% seen once. Sample: PBMCs. The origin of the receptors is a young man in good health and CMV-seronegative. CDR3s leave out the opening cysteine and the closing phenylalanine or tryptophan.

V,J,CDR3
TRBV28,TRBJ2-1,ASSLAGGPMDEQF
TRBV10-1,TRBJ1-1,ASSEQGYTEAF
TRBV9,TRBJ2-6,ASTKGQGALGANVLT
TRBV29-1,TRBJ2-2,SVEIRGRITGELF
TRBV5-8,TRBJ2-5,ASSLGDSLQETQY
TRBV19,TRBJ2-7,ASSSGTVHEQY
TRBV9,TRBJ1-3,ASSVDPGGLSGNTIY
TRBV7-9,TRBJ2-7,ASSLGGSSHEQY
TRBV2,TRBJ2-1,ASSATGLDNEQF
TRBV6-5,TRBJ2-1,ASSYERPYNEQF
TRBV4-3,TRBJ2-1,ASSPYFSMSEVKPKQF
TRBV19,TRBJ1-2,ASSIGPGGAYGYT
TRBV4-3,TRBJ2-1,ASSQDGGFSYNEQF
TRBV5-3,TRBJ1-5,ARSTDSLPQH
TRBV25-1,TRBJ1-2,ASSEPDSLPYGYT
TRBV4-3,TRBJ2-2,ASSQDWGGETGELF
TRBV19,TRBJ1-1,ASSITEGGTEAF
TRBV9,TRBJ2-1,ASSSRSTLDEQF
TRBV27,TRBJ2-2,ASSFRGRGTGELF
TRBV4-1,TRBJ2-3,ASSPIWRQGEVDTQY
TRBV5-6,TRBJ2-1,ASSADVGRGSYNEQF
TRBV7-9,TRBJ2-7,PSSLEAREQY
TRBV4-3,TRBJ2-5,ASSQDLLAGGQETQY
TRBV30,TRBJ1-3,AWNAGGGNTIY